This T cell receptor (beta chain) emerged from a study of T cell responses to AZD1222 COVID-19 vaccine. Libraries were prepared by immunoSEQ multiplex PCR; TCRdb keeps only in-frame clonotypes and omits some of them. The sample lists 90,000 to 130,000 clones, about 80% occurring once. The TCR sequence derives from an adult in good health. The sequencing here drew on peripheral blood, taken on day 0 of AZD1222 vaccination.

CDR3 bases: TGTGCCAGCAGGTGGACGGATTACAATGAGCAGTTCTTC. Amino acids: CASRWTDYNEQFF. The chain joins TRBV7-2 to TRBJ2-1; D not resolved. Germline V gene data show CDR1 as SGHTA and CDR2 as FQGNSA. V gave up 6 bases and J gave up 4 bases, with 10 bases separating them. The CDR3 runs 13 residues.